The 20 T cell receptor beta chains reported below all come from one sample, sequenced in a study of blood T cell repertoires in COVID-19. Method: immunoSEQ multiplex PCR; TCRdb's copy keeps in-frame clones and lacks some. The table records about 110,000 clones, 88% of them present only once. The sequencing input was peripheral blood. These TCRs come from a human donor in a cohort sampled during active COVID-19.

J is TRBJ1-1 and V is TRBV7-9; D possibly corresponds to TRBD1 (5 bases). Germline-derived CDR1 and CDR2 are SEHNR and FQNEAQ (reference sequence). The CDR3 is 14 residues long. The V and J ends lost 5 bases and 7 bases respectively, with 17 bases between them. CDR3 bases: TGTGCCAGCAGCCCCGCCCCAGGGTCCCTTGAAGCTTTCTTT. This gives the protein CASSPAPGSLEAFF.

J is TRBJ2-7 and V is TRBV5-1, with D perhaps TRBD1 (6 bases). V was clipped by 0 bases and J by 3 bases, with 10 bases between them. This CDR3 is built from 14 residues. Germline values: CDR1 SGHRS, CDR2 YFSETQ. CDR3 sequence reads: CASSLAGQYYEQYF. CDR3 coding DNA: TGCGCCAGCAGCTTGGCGGGACAATACTACGAGCAGTACTTC.

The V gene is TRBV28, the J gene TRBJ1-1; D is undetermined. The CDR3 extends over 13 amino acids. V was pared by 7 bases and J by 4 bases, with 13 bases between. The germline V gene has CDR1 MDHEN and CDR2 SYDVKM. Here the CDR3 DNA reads TGTGCCAGCACCCCTCTAGGGAGCACTGAAGCTTTCTTT. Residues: CASTPLGSTEAFF.

Here the CDR3 DNA reads TGTGCCAGCAGCTTGGGAGTTTGGGCGGGGGGGCACAATGAGCAGTTCTTC. Encoded protein: CASSLGVWAGGHNEQFF. The V call is TRBV5-6, the J call TRBJ2-1; TRBD2 agrees at 9 bases. The germline V gene encodes CDR1 SGHDT and CDR2 YYEEEE. This CDR3 has 17 amino acids. V gave up 0 bases and J gave up 5 bases; unmatched junction bases: 9. The variable domain in full, with the rest retrieved from reference TRBV5-6 and TRBJ2-1, is DAGVTQSPTHLIKTRGQQVTLRCSPKSGHDTVSWYQQALGQGPQFIFQYYEEEERQRGNFPDRFSGHQFPNYSSELNVNALLLGDSALYLCASSLGVWAGGHNEQFFGPGTRLTVL.

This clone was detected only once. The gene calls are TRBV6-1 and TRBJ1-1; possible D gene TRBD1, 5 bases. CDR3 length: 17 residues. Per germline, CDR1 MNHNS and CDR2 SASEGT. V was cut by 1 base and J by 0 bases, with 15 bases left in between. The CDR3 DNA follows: TGTGCCAGCAGTGAAGTCCTCGCAGGGTTCATGAACACTGAAGCTTTCTTT. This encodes CASSEVLAGFMNTEAFF.

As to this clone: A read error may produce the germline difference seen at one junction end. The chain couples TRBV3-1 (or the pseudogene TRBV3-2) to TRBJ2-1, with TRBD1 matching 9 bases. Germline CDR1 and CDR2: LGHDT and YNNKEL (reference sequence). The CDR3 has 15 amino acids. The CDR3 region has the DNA TGTGCCAGCAGCCCCGGACAGGGGCCTTACAGTGAGCAGTTCTTC. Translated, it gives CASSPGQGPYSEQFF.

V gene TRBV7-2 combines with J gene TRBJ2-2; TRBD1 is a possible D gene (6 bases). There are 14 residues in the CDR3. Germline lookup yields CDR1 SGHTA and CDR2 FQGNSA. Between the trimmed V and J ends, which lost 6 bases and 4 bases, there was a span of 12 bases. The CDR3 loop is CASRRQVATGELFF. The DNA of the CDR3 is TGTGCCAGCAGGAGACAGGTCGCCACCGGGGAGCTGTTTTTT. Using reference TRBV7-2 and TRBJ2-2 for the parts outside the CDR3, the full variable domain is GAGVSQSPSNKVTEKGKDVELRCDPISGHTALYWYRQSLGQGLEFLIYFQGNSAPDKSGLPSDRFSAERTGGSVSTLTIQRTQQEDSAVYLCASRRQVATGELFFGEGSRLTVL.

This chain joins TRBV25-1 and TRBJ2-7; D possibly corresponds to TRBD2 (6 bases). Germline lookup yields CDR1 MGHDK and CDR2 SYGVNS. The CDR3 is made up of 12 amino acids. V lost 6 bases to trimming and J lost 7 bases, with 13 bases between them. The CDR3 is CASRPPGGEQYF. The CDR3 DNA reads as TGTGCCAGCAGGCCCCCCGGGGGAGAGCAGTACTTC.

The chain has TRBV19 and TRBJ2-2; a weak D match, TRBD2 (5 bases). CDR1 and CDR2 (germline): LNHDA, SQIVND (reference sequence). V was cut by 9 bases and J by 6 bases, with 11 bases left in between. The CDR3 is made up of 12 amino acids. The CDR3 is CASDYPPGELFF. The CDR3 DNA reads TGTGCCAGCGACTACCCACCCGGGGAGCTGTTTTTT.

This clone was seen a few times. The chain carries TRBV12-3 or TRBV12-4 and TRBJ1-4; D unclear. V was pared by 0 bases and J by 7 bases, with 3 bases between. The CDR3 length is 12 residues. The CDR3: CASSLAAEKLFF. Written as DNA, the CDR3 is TGTGCCAGCAGTTTAGCGGCTGAAAAACTGTTTTTT.

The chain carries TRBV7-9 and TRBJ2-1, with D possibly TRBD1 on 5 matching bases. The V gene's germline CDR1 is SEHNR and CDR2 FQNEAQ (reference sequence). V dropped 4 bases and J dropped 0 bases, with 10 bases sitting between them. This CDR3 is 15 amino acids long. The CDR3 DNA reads TGTGCCAGCAGCTCGTTTCAGGGCTCCTACAATGAGCAGTTCTTC. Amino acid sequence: CASSSFQGSYNEQFF.

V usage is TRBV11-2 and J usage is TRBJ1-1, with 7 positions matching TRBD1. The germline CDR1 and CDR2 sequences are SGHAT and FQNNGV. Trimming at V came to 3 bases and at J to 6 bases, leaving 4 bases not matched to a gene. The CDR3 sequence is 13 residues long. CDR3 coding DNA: TGTGCCAGCAGCTTGACAGGGATCGCTGAAGCTTTCTTT. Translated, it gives CASSLTGIAEAFF.

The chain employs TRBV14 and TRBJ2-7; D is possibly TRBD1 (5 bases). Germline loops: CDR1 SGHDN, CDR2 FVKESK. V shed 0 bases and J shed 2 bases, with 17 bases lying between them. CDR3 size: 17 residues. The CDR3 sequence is CASSQDWGPRITYEQYF. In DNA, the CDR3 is TGTGCCAGCAGCCAAGATTGGGGCCCGCGAATTACCTACGAGCAGTACTTC. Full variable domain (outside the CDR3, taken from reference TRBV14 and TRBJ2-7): EAGVTQFPSHSVIEKGQTVTLRCDPISGHDNLYWYRRVMGKEIKFLLHFVKESKQDESGMPNNRFLAERTGGTYSTLKVQPAELEDSGVYFCASSQDWGPRITYEQYFGPGTRLTVT.

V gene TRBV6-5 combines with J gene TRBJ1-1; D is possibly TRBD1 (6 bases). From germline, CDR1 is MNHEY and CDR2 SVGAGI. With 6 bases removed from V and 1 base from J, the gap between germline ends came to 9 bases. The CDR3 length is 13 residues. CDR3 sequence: CASSTGKNTEAFF. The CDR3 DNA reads TGTGCCAGCAGCACAGGGAAGAACACTGAAGCTTTCTTT.

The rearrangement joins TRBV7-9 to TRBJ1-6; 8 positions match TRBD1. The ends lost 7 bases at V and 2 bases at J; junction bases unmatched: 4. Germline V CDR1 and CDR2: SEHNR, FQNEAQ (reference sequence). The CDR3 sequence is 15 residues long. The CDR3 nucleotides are TGTGCCAGCACCTCGACAGGGGCCTATAATTCACCCCTCCACTTT. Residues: CASTSTGAYNSPLHF. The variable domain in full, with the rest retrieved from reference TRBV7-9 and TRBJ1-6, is DTGVSQNPRHKITKRGQNVTFRCDPISEHNRLYWYRQTLGQGPEFLTYFQNEAQLEKSRLLSDRFSAERPKGSFSTLEIQRTEQGDSAMYLCASTSTGAYNSPLHFGNGTRLTVT.

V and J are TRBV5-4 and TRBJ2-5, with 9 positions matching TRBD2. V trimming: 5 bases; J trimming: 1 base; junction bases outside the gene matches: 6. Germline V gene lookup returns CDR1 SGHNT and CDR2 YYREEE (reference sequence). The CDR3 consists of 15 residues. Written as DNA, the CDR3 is TGTGCCAGCAGTTTTAGCGGGAGCCCCCAAGAGACCCAGTACTTC. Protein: CASSFSGSPQETQYF.

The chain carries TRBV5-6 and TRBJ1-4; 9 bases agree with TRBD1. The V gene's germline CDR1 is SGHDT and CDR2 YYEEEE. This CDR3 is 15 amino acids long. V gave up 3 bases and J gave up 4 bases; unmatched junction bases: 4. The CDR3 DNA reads TGTGCCAGCAGCTGGAGGGGACAGGGTAATGAAAAACTGTTTTTT. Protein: CASSWRGQGNEKLFF.

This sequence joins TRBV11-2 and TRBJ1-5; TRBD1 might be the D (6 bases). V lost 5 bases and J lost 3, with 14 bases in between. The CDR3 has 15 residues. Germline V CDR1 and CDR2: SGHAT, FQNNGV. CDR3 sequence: CASSKTGTYNQPQHF. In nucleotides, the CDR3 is TGTGCCAGCAGCAAAACCGGGACATACAATCAGCCCCAGCATTTT.

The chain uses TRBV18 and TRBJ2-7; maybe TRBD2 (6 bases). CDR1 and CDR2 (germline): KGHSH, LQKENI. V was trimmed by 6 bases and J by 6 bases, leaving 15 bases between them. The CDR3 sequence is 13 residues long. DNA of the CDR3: TGTGCCAGCTCCCCCCCGGTGGGGGGCGAGCAGTACTTC. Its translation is CASSPPVGGEQYF.

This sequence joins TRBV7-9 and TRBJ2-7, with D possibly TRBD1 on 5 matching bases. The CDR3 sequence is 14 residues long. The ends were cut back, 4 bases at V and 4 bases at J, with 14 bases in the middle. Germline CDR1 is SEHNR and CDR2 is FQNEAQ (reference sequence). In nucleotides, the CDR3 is TGTGCCAGCAGCTCTCGAGACAGCTCTTACGAGCAGTACTTC. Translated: CASSSRDSSYEQYF.